Described below is a single T cell receptor beta chain sequence and its context. This CDR3 is 15 amino acids long. Germline V gene sequence: CDR1 MNHNS, CDR2 SASEGT. Trimming stripped 1 base from V and 0 bases from J, with 10 bases between. Run at survey level, the immunoSEQ assay was version v3.0. TCRdb's copy holds only in-frame clones and misses some; the assay was immunoSEQ multiplex PCR. The table lists some 34,000 clones, about 76% of them singletons. This sample was included in a study of long-term antiretroviral therapy in people with HIV. The rearrangement joins TRBV6-1 to TRBJ2-7, with a possible D match to TRBD2 (6 bases). The TCR originated in a young man with HIV. Here the sequenced sample was unsorted PBMCs, taken 1.9 years after starting antiretroviral therapy. For the CDR3, the DNA is TGTGCCAGCAGTGAAGAGGACGGGAGCTCCTACGAGCAGTACTTC. This translates into CASSEEDGSSYEQYF.